This record covers a single T cell receptor (beta chain). The data are from a study of blood T cell repertoires in COVID-19. Study-wide context: Sites across the United States, Italy and Spain contributed samples from acute and convalescent COVID-19.

Germline V gives CDR1 SGHNT, CDR2 YENEEA. CDR3 size: 13 residues. Trimming removed 1 base from V and 4 bases from J, with 7 bases in between. Using immunoSEQ multiplex PCR, the repertoire was profiled, and TCRdb retains in-frame clones only, with some absent. The sample contains 90,000 or so clones, 83% of which appear only once. This rearrangement joins TRBV11-3 to TRBJ2-5; D possibly corresponds to TRBD1 (6 bases). The receptor comes from a human donor in a cohort sampled during active COVID-19. Sequenced input: peripheral blood. CDR3 coding DNA: TGTGCCAGCAGCTTAGGAGGGGGAGAGACCCAGTACTTC. Its protein is CASSLGGGETQYF.